Listed below are T cell receptor beta chains from one sample, sequenced in a study of immune evolution from preneoplasia to lung adenocarcinoma. Only in-frame clones appear in the TCRdb table, and some are missing; sequencing was by immunoSEQ multiplex PCR. The repertoire holds 4,000 to 5,500 clones, with about 85% as singletons. Sequenced sample: FFPE adjacent normal lung tissue. These receptors were obtained from a donor of 70 years or more with lung adenocarcinoma. CDR3s leave out the opening cysteine and the closing phenylalanine or tryptophan.

TRBV18 ASSPTAEGAF
TRBV5-1 ASSSYRAHYGYT
TRBV5-1 ASSPDAKGAYEQY
TRBV20-1 SAPTTSEQF
TRBV6-6 ASSKGLAGEQY
TRBV6-1 ASTPGQVEAF
TRBV7-9 ASSSGQIRNYGYT
TRBV6-1 ASSEGASEAF
TRBV30 ARTGGSTDTQY
TRBV18 ASSSGQDTQY
TRBV20-1 SASGNTEAF
TRBV28 ASSPRRGLNTEAF
TRBV30 AGWVWDSPRGEQF
TRBV27 ASSLSSGAQPQH
TRBV7-2 ASSPGQGVYSNQPQH
TRBV2 ASSRGRTSNEQF
TRBV30 AWSALSPNYGYT
TRBV5-4 ASSLQGSIYGYT
TRBV6-1 ASPQWTGNTGELF
TRBV6-1 ASSQRQSYEQY
TRBV11-2 ASSHDRDEQY
TRBV4-1 ASSRAQGFDEQF
TRBV2 ASSRLAGSADTQY
TRBV6-4 ASSYNTDTQY